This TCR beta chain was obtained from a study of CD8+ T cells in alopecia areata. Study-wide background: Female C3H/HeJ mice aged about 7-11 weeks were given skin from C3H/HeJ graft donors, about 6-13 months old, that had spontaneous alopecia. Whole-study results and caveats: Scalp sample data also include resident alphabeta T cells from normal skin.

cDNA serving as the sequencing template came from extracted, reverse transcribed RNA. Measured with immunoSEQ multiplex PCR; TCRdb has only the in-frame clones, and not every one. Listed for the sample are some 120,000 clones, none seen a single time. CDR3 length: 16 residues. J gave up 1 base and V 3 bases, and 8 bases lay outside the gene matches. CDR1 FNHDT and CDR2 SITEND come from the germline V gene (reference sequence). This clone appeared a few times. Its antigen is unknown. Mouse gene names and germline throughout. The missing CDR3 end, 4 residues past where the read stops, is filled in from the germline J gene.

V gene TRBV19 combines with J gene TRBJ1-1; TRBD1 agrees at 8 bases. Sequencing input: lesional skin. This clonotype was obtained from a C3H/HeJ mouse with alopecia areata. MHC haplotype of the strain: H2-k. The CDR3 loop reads CASSTGTGRENTEVFF. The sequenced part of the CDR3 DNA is TGTGCCAGCAGTACCGGGACAGGAAGGGAAAACACA.